Each of the 6 T cell receptor beta chains below was sequenced from the same sample in a study of graft-versus-host responses after intestinal transplantation. No antigens are known for them. Produced via immunoSEQ multiplex PCR; TCRdb's table is partial and in-frame only. Of about 110,000 clones in the sample, 93% were seen once. This material consisted of unstimulated CD8+ T cells sorted from spleen or lymph node cells, taken before intestinal transplant. The receptors stem from a human donor who received an intestinal transplant.

The rearrangement joins TRBV6-5 to TRBJ2-3; 8 bases are a match to TRBD2. Germline V gives CDR1 MNHEY, CDR2 SVGAGI. CDR3 length equals 13 residues. Trimming removed 8 bases from V and 0 bases from J; junction bases left unmatched: 1. The CDR3 DNA sequence: TGTGCCAGCCGGGGGGGAAGCACAGATACGCAGTATTTT. Translating it yields CASRGGSTDTQYF.

The genes are TRBV10-3 and TRBJ1-5; TRBD1 aligns across 9 bases. The trim removed 2 bases at V and 1 base at J, leaving 6 bases unmatched. This CDR3 contains 17 residues. CDR1 is ENHRY, CDR2 SYGVKD, per germline. The DNA of the CDR3 is TGTGCCATCAGTGAGACCGGACAGGGGTCGAGCAATCAGCCCCAGCATTTT. It yields the protein CAISETGQGSSNQPQHF.

In DNA form, the CDR3 reads TGTGCCAGCAGTTTTAACTCGGGGGAGCTGTTTTTT. Translation: CASSFNSGELFF. The chain employs TRBV27 and TRBJ2-2, with no clear D. The ends were cut back, 3 bases at V and 8 bases at J, with 7 bases in the middle. The germline gives CDR1 MNHEY, CDR2 SMNVEV (reference sequence). There are 12 residues in the CDR3.

This clone appeared once. The chain links TRBV6-6 to TRBJ2-5, with 8 nucleotides matching TRBD1. The CDR3 is 13 amino acids. Trimming at V came to 2 bases and at J to 11 bases, leaving 7 bases not matched to a gene. The germline CDR1 and CDR2 sequences are MNHNY and SVGAGI (reference sequence). The CDR3 loop reads CASSYLRGQEQYF. CDR3 nucleotides: TGTGCCAGCAGTTACCTCAGGGGGCAGGAGCAGTACTTC.

J is TRBJ2-4 and V is TRBV7-3, with TRBD2 matching 7 bases. CDR3 length equals 16 residues. Germline-derived CDR1 and CDR2 are SGHTA and FQGTGA. V lost 2 bases and J lost 4; bases outside the gene matches: 8. The DNA of the CDR3 is TGTGCCAGCAGCTTAGGAGGGCAGGGAGGGAAAAACATTCAGTACTTC. Amino acid sequence: CASSLGGQGGKNIQYF.

The chain couples TRBV6-5 to TRBJ2-7; TRBD2 aligns across 7 bases. Germline CDR1 and CDR2: MNHEY and SVGAGI. V lost 5 bases and J lost 2; bases outside the gene matches: 6. The CDR3 has 14 amino acids. Here the CDR3 reads CASSISGGTYEQYF. The CDR3 DNA is TGTGCCAGCAGTATATCGGGAGGCACCTACGAGCAGTACTTC.